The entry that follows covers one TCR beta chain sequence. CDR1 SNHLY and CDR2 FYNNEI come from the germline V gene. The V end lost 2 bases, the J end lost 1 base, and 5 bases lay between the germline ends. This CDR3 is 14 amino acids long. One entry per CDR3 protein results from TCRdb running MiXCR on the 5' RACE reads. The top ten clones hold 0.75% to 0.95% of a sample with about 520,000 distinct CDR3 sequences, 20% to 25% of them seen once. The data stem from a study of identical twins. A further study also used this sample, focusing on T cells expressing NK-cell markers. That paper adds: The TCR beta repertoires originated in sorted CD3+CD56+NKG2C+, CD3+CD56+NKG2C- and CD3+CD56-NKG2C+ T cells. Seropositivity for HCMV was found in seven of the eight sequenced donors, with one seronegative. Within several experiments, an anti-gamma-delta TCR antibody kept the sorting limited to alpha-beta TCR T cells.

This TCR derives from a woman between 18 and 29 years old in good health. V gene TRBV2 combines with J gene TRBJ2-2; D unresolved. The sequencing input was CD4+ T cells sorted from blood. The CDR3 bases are TGTGCCAGCAGTGAATTACAGAACACCGGGGAGCTGTTTTTT. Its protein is CASSELQNTGELFF.